This T cell receptor beta chain was captured in a study of CD8+CD57+ T cells in acquired aplastic anemia. Study-wide background: When averaged, DNA from sorted CD4+ and CD8+ cells came to about 3 ug. Study findings and constraints: In CD8+ cells, Simpson's diversity showed no significant difference between patients and controls.

On this clonotype itself: No antigen is known for it.

Genomic DNA templated the TCR beta VDJ and CDR3 profiling. TCRdb processed the reads anew with MiXCR; each CDR3 protein has one entry. The table has around 290,000 distinct CDR3 sequences, 45% to 65% seen once. The CDR3 length is 13 residues. Trimming cost V 1 base and J 6 bases, with 12 bases left between them. In germline, CDR1 is SQVTM, CDR2 ANQGSEA. Patients chosen for sequencing had CD8+CD57+ cells that had expanded, as shown by flow cytometry. This clonotype originated in a human donor with aplastic anemia. The sequencing sample was made of sorted CD4+, CD8+, or CD8+CD57+ T cells (not recorded which) from PBMCs. The chain has TRBV29-1 and TRBJ1-1; D is possibly TRBD1 (5 bases). CDR3 loop: CSVEATGRAEAFF. CDR3 DNA: TGCAGCGTTGAAGCAACAGGAAGGGCTGAAGCTTTCTTT.